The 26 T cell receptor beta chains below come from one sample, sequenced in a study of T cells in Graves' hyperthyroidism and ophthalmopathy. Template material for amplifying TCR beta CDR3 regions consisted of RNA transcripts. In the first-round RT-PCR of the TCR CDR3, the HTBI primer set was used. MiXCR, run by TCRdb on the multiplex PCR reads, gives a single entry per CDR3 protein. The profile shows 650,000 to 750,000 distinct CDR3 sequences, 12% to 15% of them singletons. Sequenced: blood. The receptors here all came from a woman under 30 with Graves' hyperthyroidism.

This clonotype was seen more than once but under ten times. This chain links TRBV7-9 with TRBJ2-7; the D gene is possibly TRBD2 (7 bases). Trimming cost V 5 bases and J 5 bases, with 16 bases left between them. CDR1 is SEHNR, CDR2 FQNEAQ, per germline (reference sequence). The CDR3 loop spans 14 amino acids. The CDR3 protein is CASSHSRGGHEQYF. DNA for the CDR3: TGTGCCAGCAGCCATTCTAGGGGGGGCCACGAGCAGTACTTC.

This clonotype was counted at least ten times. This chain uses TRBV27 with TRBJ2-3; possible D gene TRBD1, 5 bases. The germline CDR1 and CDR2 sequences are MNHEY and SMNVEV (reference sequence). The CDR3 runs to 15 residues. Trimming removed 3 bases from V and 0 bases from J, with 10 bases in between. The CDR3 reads CASSFAQGSTDTQYF. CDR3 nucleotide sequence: TGTGCCAGCAGTTTTGCCCAGGGCAGCACAGATACGCAGTATTTT.

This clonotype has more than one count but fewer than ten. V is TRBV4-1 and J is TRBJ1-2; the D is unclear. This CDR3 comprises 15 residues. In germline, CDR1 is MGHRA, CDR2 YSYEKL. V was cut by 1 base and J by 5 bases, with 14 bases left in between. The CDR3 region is CASSQGPSFPYGYTF. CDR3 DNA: TGCGCCAGCAGCCAAGGGCCGAGTTTCCCGTATGGCTACACCTTC.

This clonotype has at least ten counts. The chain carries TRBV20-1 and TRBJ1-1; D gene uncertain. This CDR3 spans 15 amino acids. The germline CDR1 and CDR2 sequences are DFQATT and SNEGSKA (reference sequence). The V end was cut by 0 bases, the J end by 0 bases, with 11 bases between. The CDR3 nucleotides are TGCAGTGCTAGAGATTGGGCAGACATGAACACTGAAGCTTTCTTT. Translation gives CSARDWADMNTEAFF.

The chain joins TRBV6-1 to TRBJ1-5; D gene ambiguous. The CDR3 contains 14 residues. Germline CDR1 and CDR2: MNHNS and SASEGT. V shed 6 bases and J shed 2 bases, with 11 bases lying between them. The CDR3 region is CASRKEVGNQPQHF. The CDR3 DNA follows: TGTGCCAGCAGGAAGGAGGTTGGCAATCAGCCCCAGCATTTT.

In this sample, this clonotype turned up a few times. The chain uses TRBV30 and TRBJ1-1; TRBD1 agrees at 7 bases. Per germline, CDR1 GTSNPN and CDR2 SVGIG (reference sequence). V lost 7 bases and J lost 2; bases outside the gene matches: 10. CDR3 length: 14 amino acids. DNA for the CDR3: TGTGCCTCAGGAACAGGGGACTTAAACACTGAAGCTTTCTTT. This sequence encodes CASGTGDLNTEAFF. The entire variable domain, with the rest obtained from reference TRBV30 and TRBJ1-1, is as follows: SQTIHQWPATLVQPVGSPLSLECTVEGTSNPNLYWYRQAAGRGLQLLFYSVGIGQISSEVPQNLSASRPQDRQFILSSKKLLLSDSGFYLCASGTGDLNTEAFFGQGTRLTVV.

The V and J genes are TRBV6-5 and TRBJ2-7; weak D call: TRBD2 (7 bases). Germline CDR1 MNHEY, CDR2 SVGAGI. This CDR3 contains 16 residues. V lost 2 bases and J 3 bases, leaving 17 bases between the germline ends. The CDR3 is CASSYLRQGTIYEQYF. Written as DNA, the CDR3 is TGTGCCAGCAGTTACCTGCGCCAGGGGACTATCTACGAGCAGTACTTC.

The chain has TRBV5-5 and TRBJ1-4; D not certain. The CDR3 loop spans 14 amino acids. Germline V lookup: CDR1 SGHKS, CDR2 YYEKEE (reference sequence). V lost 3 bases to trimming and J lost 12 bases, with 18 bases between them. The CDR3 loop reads CASSYPNEEEELFF. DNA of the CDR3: TGTGCCAGCAGCTATCCCAACGAGGAGGAAGAACTGTTTTTT. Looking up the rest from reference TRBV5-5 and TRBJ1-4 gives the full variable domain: DAGVTQSPTHLIKTRGQQVTLRCSPISGHKSVSWYQQVLGQGPQFIFQYYEKEERGRGNFPDRFSARQFPNYSSELNVNALLLGDSALYLCASSYPNEEEELFFGSGTQLSVL.

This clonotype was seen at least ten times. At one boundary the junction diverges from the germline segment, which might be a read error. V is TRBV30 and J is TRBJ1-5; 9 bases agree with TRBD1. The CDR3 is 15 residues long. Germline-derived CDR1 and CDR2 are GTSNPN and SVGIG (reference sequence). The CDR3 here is CAWSGGTGWDQLQHF. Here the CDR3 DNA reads TGTGCCTGGAGTGGCGGGACAGGGTGGGATCAGCTCCAGCATTTT.

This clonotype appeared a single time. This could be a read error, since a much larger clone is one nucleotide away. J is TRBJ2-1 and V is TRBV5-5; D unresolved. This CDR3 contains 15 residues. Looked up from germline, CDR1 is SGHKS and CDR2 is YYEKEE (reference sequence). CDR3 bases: TGTGCCAGCAGCGATCAGCGTATCTCCTACAATGAGCAGTCCTTC. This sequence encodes CASSDQRISYNEQSF.

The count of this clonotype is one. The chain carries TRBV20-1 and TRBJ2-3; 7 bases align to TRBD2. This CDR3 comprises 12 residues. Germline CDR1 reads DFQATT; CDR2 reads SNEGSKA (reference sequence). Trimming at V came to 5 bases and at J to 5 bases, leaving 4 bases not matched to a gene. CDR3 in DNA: TGCAGTGCTGCGGGAGTAGGAGATACGCAGTATTTT. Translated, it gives CSAAGVGDTQYF.

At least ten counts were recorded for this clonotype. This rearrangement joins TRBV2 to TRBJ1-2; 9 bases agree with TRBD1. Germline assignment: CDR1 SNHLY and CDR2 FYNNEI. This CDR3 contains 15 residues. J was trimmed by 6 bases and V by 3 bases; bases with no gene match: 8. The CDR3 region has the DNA TGTGCCAGCAGTGAGGTGTCCGGGACAGGGAATGGCTACACCTTC. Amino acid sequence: CASSEVSGTGNGYTF. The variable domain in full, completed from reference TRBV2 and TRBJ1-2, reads EPEVTQTPSHQVTQMGQEVILRCVPISNHLYFYWYRQILGQKVEFLVSFYNNEISEKSEIFDDQFSVERPDGSNFTLKIRSTKLEDSAMYFCASSEVSGTGNGYTFGSGTRLTVV.

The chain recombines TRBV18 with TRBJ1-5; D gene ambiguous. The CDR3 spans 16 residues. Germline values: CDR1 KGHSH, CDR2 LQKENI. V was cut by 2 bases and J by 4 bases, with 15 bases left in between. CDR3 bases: TGTGCCAGCTCACCAGAGGGCACGTCCACAAATCAGCCCCAGCATTTT. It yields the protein CASSPEGTSTNQPQHF. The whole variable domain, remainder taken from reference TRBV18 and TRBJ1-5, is NAGVMQNPRHLVRRRGQEARLRCSPMKGHSHVYWYRQLPEEGLKFMVYLQKENIIDESGMPKERFSAEFPKEGPSILRIQQVVRGDSAAYFCASSPEGTSTNQPQHFGDGTRLSIL.

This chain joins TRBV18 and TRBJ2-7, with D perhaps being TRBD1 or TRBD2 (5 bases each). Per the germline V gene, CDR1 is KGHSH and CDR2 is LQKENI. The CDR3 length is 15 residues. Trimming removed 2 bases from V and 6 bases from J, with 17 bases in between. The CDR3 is CASSPSGTPISEQYF. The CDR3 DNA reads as TGTGCCAGCTCACCATCCGGGACCCCGATCTCCGAGCAGTACTTC.

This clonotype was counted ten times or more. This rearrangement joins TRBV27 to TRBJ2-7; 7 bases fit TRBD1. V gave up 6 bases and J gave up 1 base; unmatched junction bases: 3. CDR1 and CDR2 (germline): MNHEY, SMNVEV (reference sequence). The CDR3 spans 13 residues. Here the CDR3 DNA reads TGTGCCAGCAGAAAGACAGGGTCCTACGAGCAGTACTTC. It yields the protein CASRKTGSYEQYF.

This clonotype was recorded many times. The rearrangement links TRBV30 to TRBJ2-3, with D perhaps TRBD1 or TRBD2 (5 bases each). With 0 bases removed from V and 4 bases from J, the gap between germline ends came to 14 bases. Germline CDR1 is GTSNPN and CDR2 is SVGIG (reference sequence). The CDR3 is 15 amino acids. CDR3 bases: TGTGCCTGGAGTGTACTATCCATGGGGGCAGATACGCAGTATTTT. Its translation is CAWSVLSMGADTQYF.

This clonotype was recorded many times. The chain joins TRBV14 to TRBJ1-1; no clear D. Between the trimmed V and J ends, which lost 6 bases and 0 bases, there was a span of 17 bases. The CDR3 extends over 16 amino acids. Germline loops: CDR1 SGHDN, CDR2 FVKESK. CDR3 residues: CASSPSGFAVNTEAFF. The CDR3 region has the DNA TGTGCCAGCAGTCCAAGTGGTTTCGCGGTGAACACTGAAGCTTTCTTT.

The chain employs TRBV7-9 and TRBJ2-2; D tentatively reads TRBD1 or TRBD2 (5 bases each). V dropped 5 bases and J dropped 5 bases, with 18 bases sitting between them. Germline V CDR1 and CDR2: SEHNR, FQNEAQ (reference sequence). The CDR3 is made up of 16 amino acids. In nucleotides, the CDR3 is TGTGCCAGCAGCGGATCGTGGGACCTACGGACCGGGGAGCTGTTTTTT. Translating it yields CASSGSWDLRTGELFF.

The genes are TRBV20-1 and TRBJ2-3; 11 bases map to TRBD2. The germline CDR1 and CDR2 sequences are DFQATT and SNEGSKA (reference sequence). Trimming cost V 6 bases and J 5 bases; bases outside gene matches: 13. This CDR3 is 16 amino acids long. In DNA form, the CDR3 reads TGCAGTGCCCTGGGGCCACTAGCGGGAGAGGAAGATACGCAGTATTTT. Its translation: CSALGPLAGEEDTQYF.

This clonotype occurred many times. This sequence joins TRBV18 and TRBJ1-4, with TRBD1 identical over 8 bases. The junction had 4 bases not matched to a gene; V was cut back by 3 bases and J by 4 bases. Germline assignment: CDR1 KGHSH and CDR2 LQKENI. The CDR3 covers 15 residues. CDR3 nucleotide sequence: TGTGCCAGCTCACCCGGGACAGGACTTAATGAAAAACTGTTTTTT. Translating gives CASSPGTGLNEKLFF.

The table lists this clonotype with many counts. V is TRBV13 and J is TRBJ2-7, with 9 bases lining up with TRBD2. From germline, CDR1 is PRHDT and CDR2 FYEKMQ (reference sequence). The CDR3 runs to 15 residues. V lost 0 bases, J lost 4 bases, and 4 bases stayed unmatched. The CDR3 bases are TGTGCCAGCAGCTTAGGGCTAGCGGGACAATACGAGCAGTACTTC. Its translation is CASSLGLAGQYEQYF.

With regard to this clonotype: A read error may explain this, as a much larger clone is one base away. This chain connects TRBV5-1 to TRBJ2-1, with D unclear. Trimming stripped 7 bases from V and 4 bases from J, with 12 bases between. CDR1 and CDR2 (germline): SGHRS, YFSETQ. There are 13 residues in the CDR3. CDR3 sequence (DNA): TGCGCCAGCGCGTCGGGTACATACAATGAGCAGTTCTTC. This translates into CASASGTYNEQFF.

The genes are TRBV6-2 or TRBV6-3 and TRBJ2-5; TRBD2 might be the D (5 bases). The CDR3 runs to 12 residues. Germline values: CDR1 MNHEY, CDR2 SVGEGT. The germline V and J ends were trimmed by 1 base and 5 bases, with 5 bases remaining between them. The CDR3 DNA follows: TGTGCCAGCAGTTACTGGGAGGAGACCCAGTACTTC. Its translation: CASSYWEETQYF.

DNA for the CDR3: TGTGCCAGCAGGTCCGCGGGGGGGGCTGGAAACACCATATATTTT. It specifies CASRSAGGAGNTIYF. The chain couples TRBV12-3 or TRBV12-4 to TRBJ1-3; tentatively, D is TRBD1 (5 bases). This CDR3 has 15 amino acids. V lost 6 bases and J lost 2, with 14 bases in between.

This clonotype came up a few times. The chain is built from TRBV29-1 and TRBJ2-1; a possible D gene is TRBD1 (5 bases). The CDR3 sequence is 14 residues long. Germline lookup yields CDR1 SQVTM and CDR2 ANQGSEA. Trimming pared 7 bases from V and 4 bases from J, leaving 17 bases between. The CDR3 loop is CSESTGPFYNEQFF. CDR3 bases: TGCAGCGAATCAACAGGCCCCTTTTACAATGAGCAGTTCTTC.

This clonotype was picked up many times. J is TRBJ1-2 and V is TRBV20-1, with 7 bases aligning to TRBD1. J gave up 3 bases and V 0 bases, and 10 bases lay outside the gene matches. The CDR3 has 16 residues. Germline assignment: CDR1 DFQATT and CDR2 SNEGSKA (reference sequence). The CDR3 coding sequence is TGCAGTGCTAGAGATTCGCGACAGGGAGTCTACTATGGCTACACCTTC. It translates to CSARDSRQGVYYGYTF.